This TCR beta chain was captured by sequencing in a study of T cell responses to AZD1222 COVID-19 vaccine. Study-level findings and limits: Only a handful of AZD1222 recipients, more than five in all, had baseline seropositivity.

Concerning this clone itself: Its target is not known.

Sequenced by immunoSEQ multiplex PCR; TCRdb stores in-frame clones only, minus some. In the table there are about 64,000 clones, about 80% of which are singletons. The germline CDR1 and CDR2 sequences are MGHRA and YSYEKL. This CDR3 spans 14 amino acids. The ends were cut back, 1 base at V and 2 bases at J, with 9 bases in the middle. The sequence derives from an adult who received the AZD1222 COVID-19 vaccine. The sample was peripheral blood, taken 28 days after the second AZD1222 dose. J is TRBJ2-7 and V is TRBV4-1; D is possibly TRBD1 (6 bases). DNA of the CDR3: TGCGCCAGCAGCCAAGGCTACAGGGCCTACGAGCAGTACTTC. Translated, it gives CASSQGYRAYEQYF.